This T cell receptor beta chain appears in the sequencing data of a study of beta chain features in type 1 diabetes. Study observations and caveats: In all four CD4+ subsets, TCRB CDR3 length was significantly, moderately reduced in type 1 diabetes.

Expressed TCRB transcripts were sequenced after all isolated RNA was converted to cDNA. The protocol was immunoSEQ multiplex PCR, while the TCRdb copy is restricted to in-frame clones and leaves out a portion. The data show about 240,000 clones, 14% seen once. The table lists this clone with a few counts. What it binds is not known. The sample comprised naive CD4+ T cells from blood. This receptor was obtained from a man between 25 and 39 years old with type 1 diabetes.

The chain's CDR3 is CASGSGSGNTIYF. The CDR3 nucleotides are TGTGCCAGCGGCAGTGGCTCTGGAAACACCATATATTTT. This sequence joins TRBV7-2 and TRBJ1-3, with D hard to call. V was cut by 8 bases and J by 0 bases, with 8 bases left in between. Germline loops: CDR1 SGHTA, CDR2 FQGNSA. CDR3 length equals 13 residues.